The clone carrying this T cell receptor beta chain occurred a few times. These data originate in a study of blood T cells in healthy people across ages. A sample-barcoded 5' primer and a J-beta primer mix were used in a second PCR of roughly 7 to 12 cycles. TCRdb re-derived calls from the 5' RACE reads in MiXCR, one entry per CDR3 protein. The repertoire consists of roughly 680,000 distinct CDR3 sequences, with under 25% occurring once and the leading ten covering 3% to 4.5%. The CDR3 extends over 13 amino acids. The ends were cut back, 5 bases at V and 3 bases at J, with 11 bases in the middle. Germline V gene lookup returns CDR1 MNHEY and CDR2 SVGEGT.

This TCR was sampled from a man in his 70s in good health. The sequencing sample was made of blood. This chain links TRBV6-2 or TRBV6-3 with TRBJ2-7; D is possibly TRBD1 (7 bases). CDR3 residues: CASSAGQNYEQYF. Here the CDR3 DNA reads TGTGCCAGCAGTGCGGGACAGAACTACGAGCAGTACTTC.